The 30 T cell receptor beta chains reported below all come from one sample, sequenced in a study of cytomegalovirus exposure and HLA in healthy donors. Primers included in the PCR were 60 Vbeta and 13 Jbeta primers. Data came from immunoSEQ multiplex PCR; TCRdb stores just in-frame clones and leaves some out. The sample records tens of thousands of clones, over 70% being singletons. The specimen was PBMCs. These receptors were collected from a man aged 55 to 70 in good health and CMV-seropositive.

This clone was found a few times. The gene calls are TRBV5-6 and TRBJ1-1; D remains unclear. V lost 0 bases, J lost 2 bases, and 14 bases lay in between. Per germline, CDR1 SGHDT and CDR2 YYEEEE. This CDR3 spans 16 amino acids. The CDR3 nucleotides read TGTGCCAGCAGCTTGGTCCAACCGAGATTTAACACTGAAGCTTTCTTT. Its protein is CASSLVQPRFNTEAFF.

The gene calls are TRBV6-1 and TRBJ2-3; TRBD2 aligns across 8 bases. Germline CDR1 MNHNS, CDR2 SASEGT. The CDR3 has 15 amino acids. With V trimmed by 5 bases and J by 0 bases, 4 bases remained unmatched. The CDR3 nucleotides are TGTGCCAGCAGTCCACTAGCGGCTAGCACAGATACGCAGTATTTT. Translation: CASSPLAASTDTQYF.

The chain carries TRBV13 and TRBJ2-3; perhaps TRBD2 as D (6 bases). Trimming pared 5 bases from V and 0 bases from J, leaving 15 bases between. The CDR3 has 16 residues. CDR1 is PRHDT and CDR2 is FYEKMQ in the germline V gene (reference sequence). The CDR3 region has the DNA TGTGCCAGCAGCACCACTAGCTCTTTTAGCACAGATACGCAGTATTTT. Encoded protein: CASSTTSSFSTDTQYF.

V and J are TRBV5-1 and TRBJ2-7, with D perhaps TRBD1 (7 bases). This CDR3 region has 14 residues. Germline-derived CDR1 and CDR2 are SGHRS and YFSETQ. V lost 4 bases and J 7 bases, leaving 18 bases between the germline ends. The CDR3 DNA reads TGCGCCAGCAGCCCCGCGGAGGGGGCGGGGGAGCAGTACTTC. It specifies CASSPAEGAGEQYF.

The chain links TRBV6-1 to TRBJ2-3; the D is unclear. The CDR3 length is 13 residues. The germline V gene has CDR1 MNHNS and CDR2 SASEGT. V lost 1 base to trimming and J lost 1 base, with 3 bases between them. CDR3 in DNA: TGTGCCAGCAGTGAAGTCGGCACAGATACGCAGTATTTT. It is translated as CASSEVGTDTQYF.

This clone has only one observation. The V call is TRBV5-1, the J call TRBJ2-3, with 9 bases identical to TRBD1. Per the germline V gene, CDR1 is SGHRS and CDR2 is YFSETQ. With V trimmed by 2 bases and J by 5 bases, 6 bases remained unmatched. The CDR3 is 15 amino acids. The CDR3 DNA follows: TGCGCCAGCAGCTTTAGGACAGGGGAGGGAGATACGCAGTATTTT. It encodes CASSFRTGEGDTQYF.

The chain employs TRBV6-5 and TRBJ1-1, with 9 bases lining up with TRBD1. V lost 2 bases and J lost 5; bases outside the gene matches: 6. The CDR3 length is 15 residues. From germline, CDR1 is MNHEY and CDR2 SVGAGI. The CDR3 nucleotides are TGTGCCAGCAGTTACGGACAGGGGTTTCGAACTGAAGCTTTCTTT. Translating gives CASSYGQGFRTEAFF.

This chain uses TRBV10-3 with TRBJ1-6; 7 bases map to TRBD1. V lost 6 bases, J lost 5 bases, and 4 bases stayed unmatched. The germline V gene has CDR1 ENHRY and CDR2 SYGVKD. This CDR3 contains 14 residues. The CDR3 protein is CAIRGDSHNSPLHF. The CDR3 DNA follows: TGTGCCATCAGGGGGGACAGCCATAATTCACCCCTCCACTTT.

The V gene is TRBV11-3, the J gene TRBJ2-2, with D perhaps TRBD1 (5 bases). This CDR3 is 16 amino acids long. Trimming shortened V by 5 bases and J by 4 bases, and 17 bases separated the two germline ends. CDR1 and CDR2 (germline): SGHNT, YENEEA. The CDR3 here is CASSKRSDKTTGELFF. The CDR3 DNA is TGTGCCAGCAGCAAAAGATCGGACAAGACCACCGGGGAGCTGTTTTTT.

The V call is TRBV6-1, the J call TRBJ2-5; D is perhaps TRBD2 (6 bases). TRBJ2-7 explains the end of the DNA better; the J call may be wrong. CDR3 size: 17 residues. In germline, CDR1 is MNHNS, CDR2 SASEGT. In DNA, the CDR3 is TGTGCCAGCAGTGAAGGATTCGGGAGCGGAAAACCCTACGAGCAGTACTTC. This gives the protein CASSEGFGSGKPYEQYF.

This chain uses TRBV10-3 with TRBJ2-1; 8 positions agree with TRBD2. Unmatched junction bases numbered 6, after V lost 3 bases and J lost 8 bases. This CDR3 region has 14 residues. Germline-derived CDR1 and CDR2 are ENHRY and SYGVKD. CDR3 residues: CAISEVAGLDEQFF. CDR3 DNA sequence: TGTGCCATCAGTGAAGTAGCGGGACTCGATGAGCAGTTCTTC.

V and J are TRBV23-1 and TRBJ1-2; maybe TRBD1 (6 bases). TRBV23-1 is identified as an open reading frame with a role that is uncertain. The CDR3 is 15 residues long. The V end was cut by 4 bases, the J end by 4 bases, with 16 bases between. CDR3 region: CASSRAAQGAYGYTF. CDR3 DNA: TGCGCCAGCAGTCGAGCCGCACAGGGCGCCTATGGCTACACCTTC.

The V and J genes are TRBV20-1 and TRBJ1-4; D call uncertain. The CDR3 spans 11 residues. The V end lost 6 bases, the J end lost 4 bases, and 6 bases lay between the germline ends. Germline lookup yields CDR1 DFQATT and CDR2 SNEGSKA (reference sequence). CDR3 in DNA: TGCAGTGCAACGAGTAATGAAAAACTGTTTTTT. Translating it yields CSATSNEKLFF.

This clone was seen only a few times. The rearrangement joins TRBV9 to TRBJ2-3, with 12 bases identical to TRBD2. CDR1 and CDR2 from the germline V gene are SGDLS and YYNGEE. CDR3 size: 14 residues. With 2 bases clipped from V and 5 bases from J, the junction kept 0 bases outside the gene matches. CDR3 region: CASSVTSGGDTQYF. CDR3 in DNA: TGTGCCAGCAGCGTGACTAGCGGGGGAGATACGCAGTATTTT.

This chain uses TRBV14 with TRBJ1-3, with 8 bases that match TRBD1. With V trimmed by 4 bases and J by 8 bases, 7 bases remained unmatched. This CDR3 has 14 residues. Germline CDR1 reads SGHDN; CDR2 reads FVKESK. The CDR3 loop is CASSRQGAKDTIYF. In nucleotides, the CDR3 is TGTGCCAGCAGCCGGCAGGGGGCTAAGGACACCATATATTTT.

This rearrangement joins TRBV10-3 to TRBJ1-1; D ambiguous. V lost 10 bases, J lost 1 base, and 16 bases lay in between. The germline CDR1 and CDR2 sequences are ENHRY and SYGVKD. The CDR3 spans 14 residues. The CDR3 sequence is CATHGWEGNTEAFF. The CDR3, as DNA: TGTGCCACCCATGGCTGGGAGGGGAACACTGAAGCTTTCTTT.

CDR3 amino acids: CASSPHPGITEAFF. The CDR3 DNA reads as TGTGCCAGCAGCCCTCATCCAGGGATCACTGAAGCTTTCTTT. The genes are TRBV9 and TRBJ1-1; TRBD1 is a possible D gene (5 bases). Germline loops: CDR1 SGDLS, CDR2 YYNGEE. V lost 4 bases to trimming and J lost 4 bases, with 14 bases between them. The CDR3 is 14 amino acids.

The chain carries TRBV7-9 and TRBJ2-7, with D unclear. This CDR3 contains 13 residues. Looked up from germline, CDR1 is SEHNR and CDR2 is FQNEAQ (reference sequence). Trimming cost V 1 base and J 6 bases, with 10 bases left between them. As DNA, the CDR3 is TGTGCCAGCAGCTTAGACGGCGGTCGCGAGCAGTACTTC. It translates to CASSLDGGREQYF.

For the CDR3, the DNA is TGTGCCAGCAGCCAAGGTACTAGCGGTTTGGGTGAGACCCAGTACTTC. It translates to CASSQGTSGLGETQYF. This chain uses TRBV4-2 with TRBJ2-5; TRBD2 matches 8 bases. The CDR3 contains 16 residues. The germline CDR1 and CDR2 sequences are LGHNA and YNFKEQ. The ends lost 1 base at V and 5 bases at J; junction bases unmatched: 9.

The CDR3 loop is CASSPGGGRADGQFF. The CDR3 DNA is TGTGCCAGCAGCCCGGGGGGCGGGAGGGCCGACGGGCAGTTCTTC. The chain combines TRBV7-9 with TRBJ2-1; the match to TRBD2 covers 9 bases. Germline values: CDR1 SEHNR, CDR2 FQNEAQ (reference sequence). V lost 5 bases to trimming and J lost 12 bases; unmatched junction nucleotides: 14. This CDR3 contains 15 residues.

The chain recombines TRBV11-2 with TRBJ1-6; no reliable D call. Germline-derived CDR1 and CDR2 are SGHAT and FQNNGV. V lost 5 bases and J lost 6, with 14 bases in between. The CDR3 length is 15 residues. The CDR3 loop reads CASSHEAGFNSPLHF. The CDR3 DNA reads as TGTGCCAGCAGCCATGAAGCAGGTTTTAATTCACCCCTCCACTTT. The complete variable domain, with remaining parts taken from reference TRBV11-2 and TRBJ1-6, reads EAGVAQSPRYKIIEKRQSVAFWCNPISGHATLYWYQQILGQGPKLLIQFQNNGVVDDSQLPKDRFSAERLKGVDSTLKIQPAKLEDSAVYLCASSHEAGFNSPLHFGNGTRLTVT.

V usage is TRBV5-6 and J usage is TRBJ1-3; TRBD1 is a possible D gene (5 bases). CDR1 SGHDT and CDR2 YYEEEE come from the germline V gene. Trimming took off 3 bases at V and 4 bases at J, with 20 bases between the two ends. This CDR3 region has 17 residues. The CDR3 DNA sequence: TGTGCCAGCAGCTCTGACGCGGGACGCTCAGAGGGAAACACCATATATTTT. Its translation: CASSSDAGRSEGNTIYF.

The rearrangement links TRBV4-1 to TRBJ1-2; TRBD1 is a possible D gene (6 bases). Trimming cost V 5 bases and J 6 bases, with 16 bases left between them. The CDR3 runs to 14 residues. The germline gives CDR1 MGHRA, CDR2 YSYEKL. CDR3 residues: CASSSGAGADGYTF. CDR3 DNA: TGCGCCAGCAGCTCAGGGGCAGGGGCGGATGGCTACACCTTC.

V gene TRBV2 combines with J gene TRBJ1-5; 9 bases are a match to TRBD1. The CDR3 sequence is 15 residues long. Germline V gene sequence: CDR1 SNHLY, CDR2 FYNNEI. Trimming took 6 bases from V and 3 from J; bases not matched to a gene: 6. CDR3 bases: TGTGCCAGCAGGCTACGGACAGGGGACAATCAGCCCCAGCATTTT. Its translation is CASRLRTGDNQPQHF. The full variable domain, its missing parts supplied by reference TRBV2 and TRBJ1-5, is EPEVTQTPSHQVTQMGQEVILRCVPISNHLYFYWYRQILGQKVEFLVSFYNNEISEKSEIFDDQFSVERPDGSNFTLKIRSTKLEDSAMYFCASRLRTGDNQPQHFGDGTRLSIL.

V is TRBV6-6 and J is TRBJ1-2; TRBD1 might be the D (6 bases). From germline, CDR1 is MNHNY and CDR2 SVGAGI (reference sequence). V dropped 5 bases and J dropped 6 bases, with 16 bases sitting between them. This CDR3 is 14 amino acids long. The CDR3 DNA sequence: TGTGCCAGCAGTCACAGATCAGGGACAAATGGCTACACCTTC. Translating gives CASSHRSGTNGYTF.

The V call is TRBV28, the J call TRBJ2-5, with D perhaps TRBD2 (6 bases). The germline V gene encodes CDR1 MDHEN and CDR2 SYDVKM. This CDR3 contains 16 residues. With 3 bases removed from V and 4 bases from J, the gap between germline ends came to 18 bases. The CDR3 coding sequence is TGTGCCAGCAGTTTGCACACCGGGACTTCCCTAGAGACCCAGTACTTC. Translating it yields CASSLHTGTSLETQYF.

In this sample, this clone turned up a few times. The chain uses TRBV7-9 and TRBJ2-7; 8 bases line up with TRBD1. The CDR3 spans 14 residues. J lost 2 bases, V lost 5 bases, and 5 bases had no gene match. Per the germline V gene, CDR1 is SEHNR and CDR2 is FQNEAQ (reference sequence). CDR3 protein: CASSPPGQAYEQYF. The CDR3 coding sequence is TGTGCCAGCAGCCCCCCGGGACAGGCCTACGAGCAGTACTTC.

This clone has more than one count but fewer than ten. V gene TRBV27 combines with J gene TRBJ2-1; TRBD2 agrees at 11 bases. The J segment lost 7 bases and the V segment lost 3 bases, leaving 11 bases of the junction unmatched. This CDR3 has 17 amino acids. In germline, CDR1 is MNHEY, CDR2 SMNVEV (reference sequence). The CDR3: CASSFPFSGRAGNEQFF. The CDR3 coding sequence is TGTGCCAGCAGTTTCCCCTTTAGCGGGAGGGCCGGGAATGAGCAGTTCTTC.

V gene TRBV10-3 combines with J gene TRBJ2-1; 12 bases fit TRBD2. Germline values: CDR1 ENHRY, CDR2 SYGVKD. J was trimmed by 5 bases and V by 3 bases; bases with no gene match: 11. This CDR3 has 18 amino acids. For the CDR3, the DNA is TGTGCCATCAGTGAACCGACTAGCGGGAGATGGGCTAACAATGAGCAGTTCTTC. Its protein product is CAISEPTSGRWANNEQFF.

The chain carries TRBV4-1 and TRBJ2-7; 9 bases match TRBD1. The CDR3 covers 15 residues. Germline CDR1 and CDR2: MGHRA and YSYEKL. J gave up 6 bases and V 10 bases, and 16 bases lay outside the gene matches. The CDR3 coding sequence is TGCGCCACCCGGGACAGGGCGATTACTTCTTTCGAGCAGTACTTC. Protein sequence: CATRDRAITSFEQYF.